This record looks at one T cell receptor (beta chain) sequence and its context. The sample originates from a study of blood T cell repertoires in COVID-19. Seattle enrolled patients during active infection and tracked them longitudinally. Germline V CDR1 and CDR2: GTSNPN, SVGIG (reference sequence). The CDR3 has 15 amino acids. The V and J ends lost 0 bases and 0 bases, in that order; junction bases with no gene match: 1. Per the original methods: Quantification of nucleated cells was approximated via reference gene primer amplification. Some clones are missing from TCRdb's copy, which holds only in-frame ones; the method was immunoSEQ multiplex PCR. From that table come the V and J calls and clone size; the DNA was used to work out D and trimming. The sample comprises over 150,000 clones, around 83% of which are singletons, and under 10% rests with the top ten.

The TCR sequence derives from a woman in her seventies with COVID-19, enrolled during active disease. Material: peripheral blood. V gene TRBV30 combines with J gene TRBJ2-1; 8 bases agree with TRBD1. The CDR3 spells CAWSVGTGSYNEQFF. CDR3 coding DNA: TGTGCCTGGAGTGTCGGGACAGGCTCCTACAATGAGCAGTTCTTC. The variable domain in full, completed from reference TRBV30 and TRBJ2-1, reads SQTIHQWPATLVQPVGSPLSLECTVEGTSNPNLYWYRQAAGRGLQLLFYSVGIGQISSEVPQNLSASRPQDRQFILSSKKLLLSDSGFYLCAWSVGTGSYNEQFFGPGTRLTVL.